This TCR beta chain stems from a study of T cell repertoires in cytomegalovirus infection. Germline CDR1 SGHVS, CDR2 FQNEAQ. The CDR3 covers 19 residues. V lost 2 bases, J lost 9 bases, and 18 bases stayed unmatched. This clonotype was seen many times. Its target is not known. TCRdb re-called the reads through MiXCR, storing one row per CDR3 protein. The sample holds hundreds of thousands of distinct CDR3 sequences, approximately 31% seen once. This sequence joins TRBV7-8 and TRBJ2-1; 11 nucleotides agree with TRBD2. Here the sequenced sample was cultured CD8+ T cells from PBMCs, taken from culture after CMV antigen stimulation. This sequence originates from a human donor in good health (CMV status not recorded). Some clones in this sample may be carry-over from other donors' samples. DNA of the CDR3: TGTGCCAGCAGCTTACGGAAGTATGGAATAGCGGGGGGGATTGGTGAGCAGTTCTTC. Translating gives CASSLRKYGIAGGIGEQFF.